This TCR beta chain came from a study of breast tumors, draining lymph nodes, adjacent tissues. General observations from the study: Data fit most tumor T cells coming from lymph node, expanding in tumor. Data only fit, rather than demonstrated, lymph node origin of most tumor T cells. Luminal-like breast cancer showed significantly higher tumor–nontumor repertoire similarity than basal-like. Compared with lymph nodes, tumors were less diverse; compared with nontumor tissue, more.

Worth noting for this clonotype: The antigen is unknown.

The germline V gene encodes CDR1 SQVTM and CDR2 ANQGSEA. The CDR3 length is 16 residues. The germline V and J ends were trimmed by 7 bases and 2 bases, with 23 bases remaining between them. TCRdb redid the calling of the multiplex PCR reads with MiXCR, one entry per CDR3 protein. The sample records approximately 15,000 distinct CDR3 sequences, around 57% being singletons. The sequenced sample consisted of tumor-adjacent breast tissue. The TCR comes from a female donor with breast cancer. Some clones in this sample may be carry-over from other donors' samples. The chain carries TRBV29-1 and TRBJ1-2; unclear D gene. CDR3 in DNA: TGCAGCGCGCCGACACGGCGAGTGCCCGTAAACTATGGCTACACCTTC. Residues: CSAPTRRVPVNYGYTF.